The present entry profiles one T cell receptor beta chain with its context. The source of the sample is a study of PD-L1 blockade in urothelial cancer. Method: immunoSEQ multiplex PCR; TCRdb's copy keeps in-frame clones and lacks some. The sample lists 85,000 to 95,000 clones, 85% to 90% occurring once. Time point: pretreatment peripheral blood. The CDR3 length is 14 residues. Germline CDR1 is GTSNPN and CDR2 is SVGIG (reference sequence). The V segment lost 1 base and the J segment 8 bases; nucleotides outside the gene matches: 9. Sequenced here: PBMCs, sampled around atezolizumab (anti-PD-L1) treatment. This TCR was recovered from a man between 60 and 75 years old with urothelial cancer. This chain connects TRBV30 to TRBJ2-7; 9 bases align to TRBD1. The CDR3 loop reads CAWSGGTGSLKQYF. CDR3 sequence (DNA): TGTGCCTGGAGTGGAGGGACAGGGAGCCTCAAGCAGTACTTC.